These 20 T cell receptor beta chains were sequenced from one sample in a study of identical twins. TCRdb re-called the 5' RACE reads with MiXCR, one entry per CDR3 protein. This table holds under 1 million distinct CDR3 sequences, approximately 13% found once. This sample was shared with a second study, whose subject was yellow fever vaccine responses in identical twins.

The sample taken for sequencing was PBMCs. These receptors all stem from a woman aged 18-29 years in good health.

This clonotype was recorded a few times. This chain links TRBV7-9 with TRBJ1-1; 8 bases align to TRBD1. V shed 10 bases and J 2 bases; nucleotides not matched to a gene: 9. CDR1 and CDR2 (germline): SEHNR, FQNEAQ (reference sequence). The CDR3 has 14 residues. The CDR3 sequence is CATTGQVKNTEAFF. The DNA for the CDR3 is TGTGCCACCACGGGACAGGTGAAAAACACTGAAGCTTTCTTT.

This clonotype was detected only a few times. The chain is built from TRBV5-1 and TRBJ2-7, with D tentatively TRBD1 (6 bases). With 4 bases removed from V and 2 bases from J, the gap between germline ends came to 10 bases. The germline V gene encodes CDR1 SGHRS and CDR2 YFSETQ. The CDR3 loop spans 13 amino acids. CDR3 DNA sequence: TGCGCCAGCAGCCGGGACATTACCTACGAGCAGTACTTC. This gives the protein CASSRDITYEQYF.

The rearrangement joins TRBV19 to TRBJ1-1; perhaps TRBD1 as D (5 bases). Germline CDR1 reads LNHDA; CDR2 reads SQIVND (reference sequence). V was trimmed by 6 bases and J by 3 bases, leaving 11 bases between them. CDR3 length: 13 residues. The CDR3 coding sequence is TGTGCCAGTAGGGGGGAGTCGGACACTGAAGCTTTCTTT. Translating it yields CASRGESDTEAFF.

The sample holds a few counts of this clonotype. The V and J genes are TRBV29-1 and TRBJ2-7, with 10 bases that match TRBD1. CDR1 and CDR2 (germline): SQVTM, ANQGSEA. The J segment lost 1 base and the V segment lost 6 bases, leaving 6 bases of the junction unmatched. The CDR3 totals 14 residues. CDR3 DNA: TGCAGCGTATTACCGGGACAGGGGTCCTACGAGCAGTACTTC. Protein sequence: CSVLPGQGSYEQYF.

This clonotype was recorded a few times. The CDR3 nucleotides read TGTGCCAGCAGACTGGGGCCCGTTTACAATGAGCAGTTCTTC. As protein: CASRLGPVYNEQFF. The chain has TRBV28 and TRBJ2-1, with TRBD1 as a possible D gene (5 bases). This CDR3 is 14 amino acids long. The germline V and J ends were trimmed by 6 bases and 4 bases, with 13 bases remaining between them. CDR1 and CDR2 from the germline V gene are MDHEN and SYDVKM.

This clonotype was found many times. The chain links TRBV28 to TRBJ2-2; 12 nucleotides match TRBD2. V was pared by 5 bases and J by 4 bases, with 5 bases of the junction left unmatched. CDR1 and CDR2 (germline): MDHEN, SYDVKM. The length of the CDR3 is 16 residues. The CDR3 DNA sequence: TGTGCCAGCAGTCTGGGACTAGCGGGCCCCACCGGGGAGCTGTTTTTT. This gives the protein CASSLGLAGPTGELFF.

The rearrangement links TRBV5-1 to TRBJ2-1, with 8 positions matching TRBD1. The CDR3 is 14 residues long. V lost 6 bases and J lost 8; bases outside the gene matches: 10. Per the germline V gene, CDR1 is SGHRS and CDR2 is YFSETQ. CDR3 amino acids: CASTRTGFFDEQFF. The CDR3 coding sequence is TGCGCCAGCACCAGGACAGGGTTTTTCGATGAGCAGTTCTTC.

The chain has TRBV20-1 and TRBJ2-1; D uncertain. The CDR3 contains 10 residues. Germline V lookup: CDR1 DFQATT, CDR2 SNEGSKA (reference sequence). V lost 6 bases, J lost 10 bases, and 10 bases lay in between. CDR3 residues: CSATTKEQFF. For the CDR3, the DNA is TGCAGTGCCACTACCAAGGAGCAGTTCTTC.

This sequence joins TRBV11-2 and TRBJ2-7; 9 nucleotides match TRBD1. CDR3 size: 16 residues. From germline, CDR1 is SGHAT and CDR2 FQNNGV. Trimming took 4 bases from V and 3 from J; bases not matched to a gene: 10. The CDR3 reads CASSYRTGDGNYEQYF. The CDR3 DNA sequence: TGTGCCAGCAGCTACCGGACAGGGGACGGGAACTACGAGCAGTACTTC.

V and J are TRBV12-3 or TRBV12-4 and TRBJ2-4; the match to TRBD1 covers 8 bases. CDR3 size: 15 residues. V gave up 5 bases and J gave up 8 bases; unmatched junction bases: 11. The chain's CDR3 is CASSPGGQGRHIQYF. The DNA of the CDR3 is TGTGCCAGCAGTCCCGGTGGACAGGGCCGACACATTCAGTACTTC.

The CDR3 DNA follows: TGTGCCAGCAGTTCGGACTTAATTTACGAGCAGTACTTC. Translated, it gives CASSSDLIYEQYF. This chain uses TRBV6-6 with TRBJ2-7, with D possibly TRBD2 on 5 matching bases. The germline CDR1 and CDR2 sequences are MNHNY and SVGAGI (reference sequence). The CDR3 contains 13 residues. Trimming pared 4 bases from V and 4 bases from J, leaving 11 bases between.

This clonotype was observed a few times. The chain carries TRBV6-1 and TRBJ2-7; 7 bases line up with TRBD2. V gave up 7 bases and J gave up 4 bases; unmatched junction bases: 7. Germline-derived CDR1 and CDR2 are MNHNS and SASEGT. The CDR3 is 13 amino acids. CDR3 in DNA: TGTGCCAGCAATAATCCCGGGGGGTACGAGCAGTACGTC. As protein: CASNNPGGYEQYV.

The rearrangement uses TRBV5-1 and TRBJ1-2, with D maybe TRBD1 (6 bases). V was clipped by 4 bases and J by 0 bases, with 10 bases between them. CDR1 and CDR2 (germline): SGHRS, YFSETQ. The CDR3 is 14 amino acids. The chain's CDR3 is CASSRDNPNYGYTF. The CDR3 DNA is TGCGCCAGCAGCCGGGACAACCCTAACTATGGCTACACCTTC.

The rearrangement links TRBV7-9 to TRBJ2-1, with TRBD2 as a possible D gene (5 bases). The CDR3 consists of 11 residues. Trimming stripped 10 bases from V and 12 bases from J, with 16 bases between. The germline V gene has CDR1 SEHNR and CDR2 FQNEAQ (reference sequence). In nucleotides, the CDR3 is TGTGCCACCCTTAGAGGGAGCGGGCAGTTCTTC. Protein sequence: CATLRGSGQFF.

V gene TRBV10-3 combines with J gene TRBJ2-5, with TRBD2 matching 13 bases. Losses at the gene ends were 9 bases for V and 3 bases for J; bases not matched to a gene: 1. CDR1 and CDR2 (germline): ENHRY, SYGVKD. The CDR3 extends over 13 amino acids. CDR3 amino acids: CAITSGREETQYF. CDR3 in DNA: TGTGCCATTACTAGCGGGAGGGAAGAGACCCAGTACTTC.

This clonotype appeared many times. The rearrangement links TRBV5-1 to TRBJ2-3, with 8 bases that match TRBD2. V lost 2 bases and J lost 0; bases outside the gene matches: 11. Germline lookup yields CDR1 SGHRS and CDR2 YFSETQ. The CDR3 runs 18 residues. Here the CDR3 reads CASSFAGGLRASTDTQYF. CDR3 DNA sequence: TGCGCCAGCAGCTTCGCGGGGGGCCTCCGTGCTAGCACAGATACGCAGTATTTT.

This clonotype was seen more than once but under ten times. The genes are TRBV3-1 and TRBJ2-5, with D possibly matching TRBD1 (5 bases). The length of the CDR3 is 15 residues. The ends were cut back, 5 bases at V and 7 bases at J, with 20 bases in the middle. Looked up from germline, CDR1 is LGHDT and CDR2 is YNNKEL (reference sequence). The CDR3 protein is CASSAKGHDFGTQYF. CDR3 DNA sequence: TGTGCCAGCAGCGCCAAGGGGCATGACTTTGGGACCCAGTACTTC.

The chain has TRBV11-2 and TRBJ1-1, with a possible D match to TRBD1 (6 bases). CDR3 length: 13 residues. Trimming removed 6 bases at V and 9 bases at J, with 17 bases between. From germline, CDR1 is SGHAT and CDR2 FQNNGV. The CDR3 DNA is TGTGCCAGCAGATCTCCAGGGGAAGGAAAAGCTTTCTTT. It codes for CASRSPGEGKAFF.

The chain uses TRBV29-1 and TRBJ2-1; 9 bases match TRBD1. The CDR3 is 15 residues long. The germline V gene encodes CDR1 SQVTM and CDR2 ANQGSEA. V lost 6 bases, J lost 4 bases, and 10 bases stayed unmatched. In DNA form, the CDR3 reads TGCAGCGTGGGGGACAGGGTGGTTGAATACAATGAGCAGTTCTTC. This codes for CSVGDRVVEYNEQFF.

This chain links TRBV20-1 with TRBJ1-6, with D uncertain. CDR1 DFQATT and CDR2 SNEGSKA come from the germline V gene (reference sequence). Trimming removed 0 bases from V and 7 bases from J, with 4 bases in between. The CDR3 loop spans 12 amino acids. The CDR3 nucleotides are TGCAGTGCTAGAGAGGGCAATTCACCCCTCCACTTT. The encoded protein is CSAREGNSPLHF.